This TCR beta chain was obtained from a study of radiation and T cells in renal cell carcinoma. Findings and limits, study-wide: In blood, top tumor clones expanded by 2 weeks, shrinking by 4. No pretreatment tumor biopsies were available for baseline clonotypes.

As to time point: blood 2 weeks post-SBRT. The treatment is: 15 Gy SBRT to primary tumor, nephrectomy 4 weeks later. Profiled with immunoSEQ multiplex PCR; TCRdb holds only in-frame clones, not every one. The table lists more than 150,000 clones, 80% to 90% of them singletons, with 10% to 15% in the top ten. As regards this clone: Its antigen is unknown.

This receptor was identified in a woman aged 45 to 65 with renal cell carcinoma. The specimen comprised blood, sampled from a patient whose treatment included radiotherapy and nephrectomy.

This CDR3 reads CASSPPWVSGNYNEQFF. The CDR3, as DNA: TGTGCCAGTAGCCCTCCTTGGGTGAGCGGTAACTACAATGAGCAGTTCTTC. The V call is TRBV19, the J call TRBJ2-1, with D maybe TRBD2 (5 bases). V was clipped by 6 bases and J by 3 bases, with 21 bases between them. Germline V gene sequence: CDR1 LNHDA, CDR2 SQIVND (reference sequence). This CDR3 has 17 residues.